A selection of T cell receptor beta chains follows, all from one sample in a study of CD8 T cells in Susac syndrome. Using its own MiXCR run on the immunoSEQ multiplex PCR reads, TCRdb lists one record per CDR3 protein. The profile shows about 160,000 distinct CDR3 sequences, approximately 95% of them singletons. Sequencing input: CD4+ T cells from PBMCs. All receptors derive from a human donor with multiple sclerosis. Each CDR3 is given with its conserved first and last residue. A D gene is named only where the DNA matches it firmly. Clone sizes are given selectively: once, few, many, or a class where the clone is expanded.

D gene,J gene,CDR3 length,V gene,clone size,CDR3 DNA,CDR3 protein
TRBD1,TRBJ1-4,15,TRBV12-3/TRBV12-4,-,TGTGCCAGCAGTGCCCAGACAGGGGCGTTAGAAAAACTGTTTTTT,CASSAQTGALEKLFF
TRBD1,TRBJ1-3,14,TRBV20-1,-,TGCAGTGCTAGAGATACAGGGGGCGTAAACACCATATATTTT,CSARDTGGVNTIYF
TRBD2,TRBJ2-3,15,TRBV5-6,-,TGTGCCAGCAGCCGGACTAGCGGCTACACAGATACGCAGTATTTT,CASSRTSGYTDTQYF
-,TRBJ1-4,13,TRBV2,-,TGTGCCGGACGACTAACAGTCGGGGAAAAACTGTTTTTT,CAGRLTVGEKLFF
-,TRBJ1-2,13,TRBV30,-,TGTGCCTGGAGTGTACAGCAGGGTTTTGGCTACACCTTC,CAWSVQQGFGYTF
-,TRBJ2-7,15,TRBV11-2,-,TGTGCCAGCAGCTTGGGACCTACGGACACCTACGAGCAGTACTTC,CASSLGPTDTYEQYF
TRBD1,TRBJ1-2,16,TRBV20-1,-,TGCAGTGCTAGCCGCCGGGACAGGCGACTATTCTATGGCTACACCTTC,CSASRRDRRLFYGYTF
TRBD2,TRBJ2-7,16,TRBV30,-,TGTGCCTGGAGCCCAGGTCTAGCGGGGCTTTGGTACGAGCAGTACTTC,CAWSPGLAGLWYEQYF
TRBD1,TRBJ2-5,15,TRBV5-1,-,TGCGCCAGCAACATTCAGAACAGGGGACAGGAGACCCAGTACTTC,CASNIQNRGQETQYF
-,TRBJ2-4,15,TRBV20-1,-,TGCAGTGCCACGACAGGAGCCCTAGCCAAAAACATTCAGTACTTC,CSATTGALAKNIQYF
TRBD2,TRBJ2-7,15,TRBV6-2/TRBV6-3,few,TGTGCCAGCAGTTTTCGAGGACTAGCGGATTACGAGCAGTACTTC,CASSFRGLADYEQYF
-,TRBJ2-5,13,TRBV12-3/TRBV12-4,-,TGTGCCAGCAGTTTTTGGGGGGCCGAGACCCAGTACTTC,CASSFWGAETQYF
TRBD1,TRBJ1-3,16,TRBV29-1,once,TGCAGCCTACGCCGGGACAGACTACGCTCTGGAAACACCATATATTTT,CSLRRDRLRSGNTIYF
-,TRBJ2-3,13,TRBV20-1,-,TGCAGTGCTCTTGACAGGCCCACAGATACGCAGTATTTT,CSALDRPTDTQYF
-,TRBJ2-4,15,TRBV7-8,-,TGTGCCAGCAGCCCTCCCGGGGGAGCCAAAAACATTCAGTACTTC,CASSPPGGAKNIQYF
-,TRBJ1-1,13,TRBV18,-,TGTGCCAGCTCACCCAGGGGTAGCACTGAAGCTTTCTTT,CASSPRGSTEAFF
-,TRBJ1-1,12,TRBV20-1,-,TGCAGTGCTCCACGATCTAACACTGAAGCTTTCTTT,CSAPRSNTEAFF